The 25 T cell receptor beta chains presented below share a single source sample, sequenced in a study of patients and donors after allogeneic stem cell transplantation. TCRdb re-called the RT-PCR reads through MiXCR, storing one row per CDR3 protein. Found here are hundreds of thousands of distinct CDR3 sequences, 16% of them singletons; the top ten hold 7% to 7.5%. The sequencing input was blood, either unsorted or a sorted T cell fraction (not recorded which). All receptors derive from a human donor who was either an allogeneic HSCT recipient or a stem cell or donor lymphocyte infusion donor (not recorded which). It is not recorded whose cells these are; they may come from a transplant donor.

This clonotype has more than one count but fewer than ten. This sequence joins TRBV11-3 and TRBJ2-1; 8 bases map to TRBD2. The germline CDR1 and CDR2 sequences are SGHNT and YENEEA. Germline trimming cut 0 bases from V and 7 bases from J; bases unmatched to any gene: 11. This CDR3 contains 17 residues. The CDR3 is CASSLDRGGSSSNEQFF. The CDR3 bases are TGTGCCAGCAGCTTAGATCGGGGGGGCAGCAGCTCAAATGAGCAGTTCTTC.

CDR3 loop: CSARAEGRGPLGETQYF. The CDR3 bases are TGCAGTGCTAGGGCCGAGGGTCGGGGTCCCCTTGGGGAGACCCAGTACTTC. The rearrangement joins TRBV20-1 to TRBJ2-5; maybe TRBD2 (5 bases). CDR1 and CDR2 from the germline V gene are DFQATT and SNEGSKA (reference sequence). CDR3 length equals 17 residues. V was trimmed by 3 bases and J by 5 bases, leaving 25 bases between them.

V and J are TRBV20-1 and TRBJ2-1; D is possibly TRBD2 (5 bases). The CDR3 contains 18 residues. Per germline, CDR1 DFQATT and CDR2 SNEGSKA (reference sequence). V lost 3 bases, J lost 0 bases, and 21 bases lay in between. The CDR3 DNA reads as TGCAGTGCTAGGCTGGAGCGGTCGCCTCCGAGCTCCTACAATGAGCAGTTCTTC. It codes for CSARLERSPPSSYNEQFF.

This clonotype was observed a handful of times. This chain uses TRBV5-1 with TRBJ2-1; 13 bases are a match to TRBD2. CDR3 length: 16 residues. The germline gives CDR1 SGHRS, CDR2 YFSETQ. Trimming removed 4 bases from V and 4 bases from J; junction bases left unmatched: 5. CDR3 loop: CASSPRTSGGYNEQFF. The DNA of the CDR3 is TGCGCCAGCAGCCCTAGGACTAGCGGGGGATACAATGAGCAGTTCTTC.

This clonotype was seen repeatedly, ten times or more. This chain links TRBV5-1 with TRBJ2-1, with 8 positions matching TRBD1. Losses at the gene ends were 4 bases for V and 0 bases for J; bases not matched to a gene: 3. The CDR3 contains 15 residues. The germline gives CDR1 SGHRS, CDR2 YFSETQ. CDR3 coding DNA: TGCGCCAGCAGCCAGGACAGGGTCTCCTACAATGAGCAGTTCTTC. Protein sequence: CASSQDRVSYNEQFF.

The chain employs TRBV9 and TRBJ2-2; the D is unclear. The CDR3 length is 16 residues. V was cut by 2 bases and J by 3 bases, with 14 bases left in between. Per germline, CDR1 SGDLS and CDR2 YYNGEE. The CDR3 sequence is CASSVSSLEHTGELFF. For the CDR3, the DNA is TGTGCCAGCAGCGTTTCTTCCCTAGAACACACCGGGGAGCTGTTTTTT.

Concerning this clonotype: A much larger clone sits a single nucleotide away, making a read error possible. CDR3 sequence (DNA): TGTGCCAGCAGCTTCGGGGAATCGGGAGACACCATATATTTT. Protein: CASSFGESGDTIYF. The chain links TRBV7-9 to TRBJ1-3; unclear D gene. The germline V and J ends were trimmed by 3 bases and 8 bases, with 14 bases remaining between them. CDR1 SEHNR and CDR2 FQNEAQ come from the germline V gene (reference sequence). CDR3 length equals 14 residues.

This clonotype was detected a few times. The chain uses TRBV4-1 and TRBJ1-5; D remains ambiguous. Trimming cost V 3 bases and J 7 bases, with 7 bases left between them. The CDR3 runs 12 residues. Germline V gene sequence: CDR1 MGHRA, CDR2 YSYEKL. CDR3 amino acids: CASSHNRQPQHF. CDR3 nucleotides: TGCGCCAGCAGCCACAATCGGCAGCCCCAGCATTTT.

This clonotype has only a few counts. CDR3 amino acids: CASSLDLGRNTIYF. The CDR3 DNA reads TGTGCCAGCAGCCTGGACTTGGGCAGAAACACCATATATTTT. V and J are TRBV7-6 and TRBJ1-3; D gene unclear. The CDR3 is 14 amino acids. The germline V gene has CDR1 SGHVS and CDR2 FNYEAQ. V gave up 5 bases and J gave up 5 bases, with 13 bases separating them.

The chain links TRBV25-1 to TRBJ1-2; no reliable D call. The CDR3 sequence is 14 residues long. Germline V gives CDR1 MGHDK, CDR2 SYGVNS. Trimming shortened V by 5 bases and J by 8 bases, and 18 bases separated the two germline ends. The CDR3 nucleotides read TGTGCCAGCAGTCCAAATAGGGCCGTGGGAGGCTACACCTTC. Protein product: CASSPNRAVGGYTF.

A few counts support this clonotype. The chain couples TRBV5-5 to TRBJ2-3; D gene uncertain. Deletions cut 7 bases from V and 2 bases from J, with 8 bases between. This CDR3 is built from 12 residues. Germline loops: CDR1 SGHKS, CDR2 YYEKEE (reference sequence). The CDR3 DNA reads as TGTGCCAGCCTACTCTCCACAGATACGCAGTATTTT. Translation: CASLLSTDTQYF.

The V call is TRBV7-8, the J call TRBJ2-7; 12 bases agree with TRBD2. The CDR3 is 15 residues long. The ends lost 5 bases at V and 4 bases at J; junction bases unmatched: 6. The germline V gene has CDR1 SGHVS and CDR2 FQNEAQ. In DNA form, the CDR3 reads TGTGCCAGCAGCATCGGGACTAGCGGGCAGTACGAGCAGTACTTC. Translation gives CASSIGTSGQYEQYF.

The J gene is TRBJ2-5, the V gene TRBV5-5; 12 nucleotides match TRBD2. The CDR3 has 17 amino acids. CDR1 is SGHKS, CDR2 YYEKEE, per germline (reference sequence). V shed 4 bases, J shed 1 base, and the junction held 8 bases outside the gene matches. CDR3 sequence reads: CASSTGTSGLLQETQYF. The DNA of the CDR3 is TGTGCCAGCAGCACCGGGACTAGCGGGTTGCTCCAAGAGACCCAGTACTTC.

This clonotype was detected many times. J is TRBJ1-5 and V is TRBV6-1; D gene uncertain. The CDR3 loop spans 14 amino acids. From germline, CDR1 is MNHNS and CDR2 SASEGT. V lost 6 bases, J lost 0 bases, and 9 bases lay in between. CDR3 region: CASSWDYSNQPQHF. CDR3 sequence (DNA): TGTGCCAGCAGCTGGGATTATAGCAATCAGCCCCAGCATTTT.

The chain combines TRBV12-3 or TRBV12-4 with TRBJ1-1; TRBD1 agrees at 7 bases. The trim removed 3 bases at V and 8 bases at J, leaving 3 bases unmatched. This CDR3 is built from 12 residues. CDR3 protein: CASSFIGGEAFF. CDR3 bases: TGTGCCAGCAGTTTTATAGGGGGCGAAGCTTTCTTT.

This clonotype was observed at least ten times. The J gene is TRBJ2-2, the V gene TRBV5-1; D is possibly TRBD1 (6 bases). Germline V lookup: CDR1 SGHRS, CDR2 YFSETQ. V lost 0 bases, J lost 4 bases, and 13 bases lay in between. The CDR3 is made up of 16 amino acids. CDR3 sequence: CASSLEGVPGTGELFF. CDR3 DNA sequence: TGCGCCAGCAGCTTGGAGGGGGTCCCAGGCACCGGGGAGCTGTTTTTT.

The V call is TRBV5-1, the J call TRBJ1-1; D is unresolved. V was shortened by 9 bases and J by 4 bases, with 13 bases between the two germline ends. From germline, CDR1 is SGHRS and CDR2 YFSETQ. The CDR3 sequence is 12 residues long. The CDR3 DNA reads TGCGCCACCTTCGACCGGACCACTGAAGCTTTCTTT. It encodes CATFDRTTEAFF.

V gene TRBV20-1 combines with J gene TRBJ2-7; D is ambiguous. Trimming removed 3 bases at V and 2 bases at J, with 20 bases between. This CDR3 comprises 16 residues. Germline-derived CDR1 and CDR2 are DFQATT and SNEGSKA (reference sequence). The CDR3 reads CSARGYVVGSPYEQYF. CDR3 DNA: TGCAGTGCTAGGGGGTATGTGGTAGGGTCTCCCTACGAGCAGTACTTC.

The sample holds a few counts of this clonotype. This chain joins TRBV5-6 and TRBJ1-1; D might be TRBD1 (6 bases). The CDR3 is 15 residues long. In germline, CDR1 is SGHDT, CDR2 YYEEEE. V lost 4 bases and J 0 bases, leaving 13 bases between the germline ends. CDR3 bases: TGTGCCAGCAGCGGAGGTGACAGGTTGAACACTGAAGCTTTCTTT. Its protein product is CASSGGDRLNTEAFF. Full variable domain (rest looked up from reference TRBV5-6 and TRBJ1-1): DAGVTQSPTHLIKTRGQQVTLRCSPKSGHDTVSWYQQALGQGPQFIFQYYEEEERQRGNFPDRFSGHQFPNYSSELNVNALLLGDSALYLCASSGGDRLNTEAFFGQGTRLTVV.

The chain uses TRBV6-2 or TRBV6-3 and TRBJ2-5, with D hard to call. The CDR3 contains 11 residues. Per the germline V gene, CDR1 is MNHEY and CDR2 is SVGEGT. Trimming left V 6 bases short and J 1 base short, with 3 bases between. Here the CDR3 reads CASRRQETQYF. The CDR3, as DNA: TGTGCCAGCAGACGCCAAGAGACCCAGTACTTC.

This clonotype was observed a handful of times. This chain joins TRBV12-3 or TRBV12-4 and TRBJ2-1; D may be TRBD1 or TRBD2 (6 bases each). The germline V and J ends were trimmed by 7 bases and 5 bases, with 21 bases remaining between them. The CDR3 runs 16 residues. This CDR3 reads CASTTGYGGINNEQFF. The CDR3 nucleotides read TGTGCCAGCACAACGGGTTACGGGGGCATAAACAATGAGCAGTTCTTC.

V is TRBV4-1 and J is TRBJ2-1; TRBD2 matches at 7 bases. The CDR3 runs to 15 residues. With V trimmed by 0 bases and J by 5 bases, 4 bases remained unmatched. CDR1 MGHRA and CDR2 YSYEKL come from the germline V gene. Here the CDR3 reads CASSQEGGVHNEQFF. CDR3 DNA sequence: TGCGCCAGCAGCCAAGAGGGAGGGGTTCACAATGAGCAGTTCTTC.

This clonotype has more than one count but fewer than ten. The chain carries TRBV11-2 and TRBJ1-1; 9 nucleotides match TRBD1. The V gene end was trimmed by 3 bases and the J gene end by 4 bases; junction bases not matched to a gene: 15. This CDR3 is 18 amino acids long. CDR1 and CDR2 (germline): SGHAT, FQNNGV. The CDR3 loop is CASSFPGQGRVFGTEAFF. The CDR3 nucleotides are TGTGCCAGCAGCTTCCCGGGACAGGGAAGGGTATTTGGCACTGAAGCTTTCTTT. The variable domain in full, completed from reference TRBV11-2 and TRBJ1-1, reads EAGVAQSPRYKIIEKRQSVAFWCNPISGHATLYWYQQILGQGPKLLIQFQNNGVVDDSQLPKDRFSAERLKGVDSTLKIQPAKLEDSAVYLCASSFPGQGRVFGTEAFFGQGTRLTVV.

The rearrangement links TRBV5-1 to TRBJ2-3; 7 bases agree with TRBD2. Germline CDR1 reads SGHRS; CDR2 reads YFSETQ. This CDR3 has 16 residues. The V segment lost 4 bases and the J segment 0 bases; nucleotides outside the gene matches: 8. This CDR3 reads CASSPGLRSSTDTQYF. The CDR3, as DNA: TGCGCCAGCAGCCCGGGACTAAGGTCTAGCACAGATACGCAGTATTTT.

The V call is TRBV10-3, the J call TRBJ2-7; TRBD1 aligns across 11 bases. Germline V lookup: CDR1 ENHRY, CDR2 SYGVKD. There are 12 residues in the CDR3. V lost 10 bases to trimming and J lost 6 bases; unmatched junction nucleotides: 5. The CDR3: CATRDRGSEQYF. In DNA, the CDR3 is TGTGCCACCCGGGACAGGGGGAGCGAGCAGTACTTC.